This TCR beta chain was profiled in a study of cytomegalovirus exposure and HLA in healthy donors. General study results and limits: For cytomegalovirus status, the classifier reportedly gave diagnoses with high specificity and sensitivity. A few CMV-associated chains proved CMV antigen-specific in vitro.

The CDR3 extends over 16 amino acids. V was shortened by 5 bases and J by 7 bases, with 18 bases between the two germline ends. Germline CDR1 reads SGHTA; CDR2 reads FQGNSA. About this clone itself: Its target is not known.

Some clones are missing from TCRdb's copy, which holds only in-frame ones; the method was immunoSEQ multiplex PCR. This table holds some 310,000 clones, around 90% found once. The genes are TRBV7-2 and TRBJ1-6, with D unclear. The sample taken for sequencing was PBMCs. The TCR originated in a man aged 30-40 years in good health and CMV-seronegative. CDR3 loop: CASSPPAVRRNSPLHF. CDR3 bases: TGTGCCAGCAGCCCACCCGCGGTCAGACGGAATTCACCCCTCCACTTT.